Listed below are T cell receptor beta chains from one sample, sequenced in a study of identical twins. TCRdb independently ran MiXCR on the 5' RACE reads; one entry per CDR3 protein. The sample includes approximately 600,000 distinct CDR3 sequences, just under 10% of them seen just once. The sample was also reused in another study, on yellow fever vaccine responses in identical twins.

The material sequenced was PBMCs. All receptors come from a woman between 18 and 29 years old in good health. CDR3s include the opening cysteine and the closing phenylalanine or tryptophan. D genes are given only for firm matches. Only some rows state a clone size, as once, few, many or a class for expanded clones.

clone_size: .
d_call: TRBD2
j_call: TRBJ2-1
v_call: TRBV9
cdr3_aa: CASSVVTGGAFNEQFF
cdr3_nt: TGTGCCAGCAGCGTAGTGACCGGGGGGGCCTTCAATGAGCAGTTCTTC

clone_size: many
d_call: .
j_call: TRBJ2-6
v_call: TRBV2
cdr3_aa: CASIKGASGANVLTF
cdr3_nt: TGTGCCAGCATCAAAGGAGCCTCTGGGGCCAACGTCCTGACTTTC

clone_size: .
d_call: TRBD1
j_call: TRBJ2-5
v_call: TRBV29-1
cdr3_aa: CSVGPPPTGGTETQYF
cdr3_nt: TGCAGCGTCGGCCCCCCCCCAACAGGGGGGACTGAGACCCAGTACTTC

clone_size: .
d_call: TRBD1
j_call: TRBJ2-1
v_call: TRBV30
cdr3_aa: CAWSPGDRDGNEQFF
cdr3_nt: TGTGCCTGGAGCCCAGGGGACAGGGATGGCAATGAGCAGTTCTTC

clone_size: .
d_call: .
j_call: TRBJ2-7
v_call: TRBV11-2
cdr3_aa: CASRDGSSYEQYF
cdr3_nt: TGTGCCAGCAGAGACGGTAGCTCCTACGAGCAGTACTTC

clone_size: few
d_call: .
j_call: TRBJ1-1
v_call: TRBV21-1
cdr3_aa: CASSKAVGATEAFF
cdr3_nt: TGTGCCAGCAGCAAAGCGGTGGGTGCCACTGAAGCTTTCTTT

clone_size: few
d_call: .
j_call: TRBJ2-5
v_call: TRBV6-1
cdr3_aa: CASSPFAGTVETQYF
cdr3_nt: TGTGCCAGCAGCCCCTTCGCGGGAACAGTGGAGACCCAGTACTTC

clone_size: .
d_call: .
j_call: TRBJ2-1
v_call: TRBV4-2
cdr3_aa: CASSQKLTSYNEQFF
cdr3_nt: TGTGCCAGCAGCCAGAAGCTAACCTCCTACAATGAGCAGTTCTTC

clone_size: .
d_call: .
j_call: TRBJ1-4
v_call: TRBV14
cdr3_aa: CASSQGSQTAGKLFF
cdr3_nt: TGTGCCAGCAGCCAAGGGTCTCAAACAGCGGGAAAACTGTTTTTT

clone_size: few
d_call: .
j_call: TRBJ1-1
v_call: TRBV11-2
cdr3_aa: CASSLDRELATEAFF
cdr3_nt: TGTGCCAGCAGCTTAGATCGGGAGTTAGCCACTGAAGCTTTCTTT

clone_size: .
d_call: .
j_call: TRBJ2-3
v_call: TRBV27
cdr3_aa: CASSTRGGQGTDTQYF
cdr3_nt: TGTGCCAGCAGCACCAGGGGGGGGCAGGGCACAGATACGCAGTATTTT

clone_size: .
d_call: TRBD2
j_call: TRBJ2-2
v_call: TRBV7-2
cdr3_aa: CASSLAPREGVHTGELFF
cdr3_nt: TGTGCCAGCAGCTTAGCCCCTCGGGAGGGCGTCCACACCGGGGAGCTGTTTTTT

clone_size: few
d_call: TRBD1
j_call: TRBJ1-6
v_call: TRBV3-1
cdr3_aa: CASSLTGVLGSPLHF
cdr3_nt: TGTGCCAGCAGCCTGACAGGGGTATTAGGTTCACCCCTCCACTTT

clone_size: .
d_call: .
j_call: TRBJ2-7
v_call: TRBV7-2
cdr3_aa: CASSLNPTGVYEQYF
cdr3_nt: TGTGCCAGCAGCTTAAATCCGACAGGAGTCTACGAGCAGTACTTC

clone_size: few
d_call: TRBD2
j_call: TRBJ2-1
v_call: TRBV20-1
cdr3_aa: CSALPAGGSYNEQFF
cdr3_nt: TGCAGTGCTCTCCCCGCGGGGGGCTCCTACAATGAGCAGTTCTTC

clone_size: .
d_call: .
j_call: TRBJ1-1
v_call: TRBV19
cdr3_aa: CASSIGQTNTEAFF
cdr3_nt: TGTGCCAGTAGTATAGGGCAGACGAACACTGAAGCTTTCTTT

clone_size: few
d_call: .
j_call: TRBJ1-4
v_call: TRBV7-3
cdr3_aa: CASRPGTSSSEKLFF
cdr3_nt: TGTGCCAGCAGACCTGGGACCTCCTCTTCGGAAAAACTGTTTTTT

clone_size: .
d_call: .
j_call: TRBJ2-3
v_call: TRBV12-3/TRBV12-4
cdr3_aa: CASSLELATDTQYF
cdr3_nt: TGTGCCAGCAGTTTAGAACTAGCTACAGATACGCAGTATTTT

clone_size: .
d_call: .
j_call: TRBJ2-7
v_call: TRBV11-3
cdr3_aa: CASSSGLGVAHEQYF
cdr3_nt: TGTGCCAGCAGCTCCGGACTGGGGGTTGCCCACGAACAGTACTTC

clone_size: few
d_call: .
j_call: TRBJ2-5
v_call: TRBV2
cdr3_aa: CASSETSYQETQYF
cdr3_nt: TGTGCCAGCAGTGAAACCAGCTACCAAGAGACCCAGTACTTC